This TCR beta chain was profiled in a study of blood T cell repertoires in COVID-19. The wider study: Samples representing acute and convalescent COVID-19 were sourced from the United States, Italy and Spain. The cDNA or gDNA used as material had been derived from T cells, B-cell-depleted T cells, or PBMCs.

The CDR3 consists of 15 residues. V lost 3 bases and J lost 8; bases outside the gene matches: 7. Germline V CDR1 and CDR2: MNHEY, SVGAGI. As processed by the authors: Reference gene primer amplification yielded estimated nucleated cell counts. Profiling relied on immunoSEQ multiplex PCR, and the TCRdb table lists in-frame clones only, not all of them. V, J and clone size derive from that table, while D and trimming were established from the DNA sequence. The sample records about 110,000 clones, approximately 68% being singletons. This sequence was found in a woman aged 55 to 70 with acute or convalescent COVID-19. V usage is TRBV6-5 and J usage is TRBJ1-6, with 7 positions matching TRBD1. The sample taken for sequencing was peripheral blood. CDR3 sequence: CASSYRGQADSPLHF. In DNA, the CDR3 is TGTGCCAGCAGTTATCGCGGACAGGCAGATTCACCCCTCCACTTT.